Listed here are 7 T cell receptor beta chains from one sample, sequenced in a study of blood T cell repertoires in COVID-19. Sequenced by immunoSEQ multiplex PCR; TCRdb stores in-frame clones only, minus some. The table shows approximately 150,000 clones, with around 86% occurring only once. The sequenced sample was peripheral blood. The receptors come from an older man with acute or convalescent COVID-19.

This chain uses TRBV27 with TRBJ2-1, with 7 bases that match TRBD2. Germline CDR1 reads MNHEY; CDR2 reads SMNVEV (reference sequence). J was trimmed by 7 bases and V by 5 bases; bases with no gene match: 14. This CDR3 region has 16 residues. The CDR3 nucleotides are TGTGCCAGCAGTCCCAACCCCAGACTAGCTATGAATGAGCAGTTCTTC. The encoded protein is CASSPNPRLAMNEQFF.

V gene TRBV5-1 combines with J gene TRBJ2-7, with TRBD1 matching over 11 bases. Germline lookup yields CDR1 SGHRS and CDR2 YFSETQ. The CDR3 is 14 residues long. V lost 6 bases and J lost 3; bases outside the gene matches: 5. This CDR3 is CASTFGTGGYEQYF. In DNA form, the CDR3 reads TGCGCCAGCACCTTTGGGACAGGGGGCTACGAGCAGTACTTC.

This rearrangement joins TRBV28 to TRBJ1-1; D not certain. This CDR3 region has 12 residues. V was pared by 5 bases and J by 1 base, with 5 bases between. Germline CDR1 reads MDHEN; CDR2 reads SYDVKM. The CDR3 DNA is TGTGCCAGCAGTACTGGGAACACTGAAGCTTTCTTT. It specifies CASSTGNTEAFF.

This clone was found a few times. V gene TRBV4-1 combines with J gene TRBJ1-5; 8 nucleotides match TRBD1. The CDR3 runs 14 residues. The ends lost 6 bases at V and 5 bases at J; junction bases unmatched: 6. CDR1 is MGHRA, CDR2 YSYEKL, per germline. The CDR3 DNA follows: TGCGCCAGCAGATTAGACAGGGGAGATCAGCCCCAGCATTTT. As protein: CASRLDRGDQPQHF.

The chain couples TRBV19 to TRBJ1-1, with 8 nucleotides matching TRBD1. CDR3 length equals 12 residues. CDR1 and CDR2 (germline): LNHDA, SQIVND (reference sequence). V lost 7 bases, J lost 5 bases, and 3 bases stayed unmatched. Written as DNA, the CDR3 is TGTGCCAGTAATTACAGGGGGACTGAAGCTTTCTTT. Translation: CASNYRGTEAFF. The full variable domain, completed using reference TRBV19 and TRBJ1-1, is DGGITQSPKYLFRKEGQNVTLSCEQNLNHDAMYWYRQDPGQGLRLIYYSQIVNDFQKGDIAEGYSVSREKKESFPLTVTSAQKNPTAFYLCASNYRGTEAFFGQGTRLTVV.

The chain couples TRBV5-3 to TRBJ2-7; no definite D call. TRBV5-3 is an ORF; its function is uncertain. This CDR3 region has 15 residues. V shed 1 base and J shed 1 base, with 12 bases lying between them. The CDR3 sequence: CARSLWSVPSYEQYF. Written as DNA, the CDR3 is TGTGCCAGAAGCTTGTGGTCAGTACCATCCTACGAGCAGTACTTC.

This clone was observed a handful of times. V and J are TRBV25-1 and TRBJ2-7; 7 nucleotides line up with TRBD2. The trim removed 3 bases at V and 5 bases at J, leaving 7 bases unmatched. Germline V lookup: CDR1 MGHDK, CDR2 SYGVNS. This CDR3 is 14 amino acids long. CDR3 loop: CASSEAGEVNEQYF. The CDR3 DNA reads as TGTGCCAGCAGTGAGGCGGGAGAAGTCAACGAGCAGTACTTC.